This T cell receptor (beta chain) is drawn from a study of T cells after yellow fever vaccination. This clonotype was counted at least ten times. What it recognizes is unknown. This CDR3 has 14 residues. The germline gives CDR1 SGHVS, CDR2 FNYEAQ. V was cut by 1 base and J by 2 bases, with 8 bases left in between. Study-wide results and caveats: Abundant clonotypes from the bulk population could get into FACS-sorted repertoires as contaminants.

It was through 5'RACE template switching that TCR cDNA was made, with a universal primer site and UMIs added. TCRdb used MiXCR to reprocess the 5' RACE reads, holding one entry per CDR3 protein. The sample contains over 200,000 distinct CDR3 sequences, around 6.7% of which appear only once. The chain uses TRBV7-6 and TRBJ1-1; unclear D gene. The material was CD4+ T cells sorted from PBMCs, obtained on the day of the yellow fever booster vaccination. The receptor's source is a young man who received the YFV17D yellow fever vaccine. CDR3 in amino acids: CASSLGPFNTEAFF. The CDR3 DNA reads TGTGCCAGCAGCTTAGGACCCTTTAACACTGAAGCTTTCTTT.